This T cell receptor (beta chain) was observed in a study of T cell changes during pregnancy in multiple sclerosis. Assay used: immunoSEQ multiplex PCR; TCRdb lists only in-frame clones, some missing. Found here are 40,000 to 60,000 clones, 92% of them singletons; the top ten hold roughly 0.59%. This clone is a singleton in its sample. Sequences were derived from CD4+ T cells from peripheral blood mononuclear cells, sampled after pregnancy. The sequence was obtained from a female donor with multiple sclerosis, enrolled in a pregnancy study.

The CDR3 sequence is CASSPKAGTGKQYF. CDR3 sequence (DNA): TGTGCCAGCAGCCCTAAGGCCGGGACAGGGAAGCAGTACTTC. The rearrangement links TRBV11-2 to TRBJ2-7, with 9 bases identical to TRBD1. Germline V lookup: CDR1 SGHAT, CDR2 FQNNGV. The CDR3 has 14 amino acids. V dropped 5 bases and J dropped 8; count of bases not matched to a gene: 10.